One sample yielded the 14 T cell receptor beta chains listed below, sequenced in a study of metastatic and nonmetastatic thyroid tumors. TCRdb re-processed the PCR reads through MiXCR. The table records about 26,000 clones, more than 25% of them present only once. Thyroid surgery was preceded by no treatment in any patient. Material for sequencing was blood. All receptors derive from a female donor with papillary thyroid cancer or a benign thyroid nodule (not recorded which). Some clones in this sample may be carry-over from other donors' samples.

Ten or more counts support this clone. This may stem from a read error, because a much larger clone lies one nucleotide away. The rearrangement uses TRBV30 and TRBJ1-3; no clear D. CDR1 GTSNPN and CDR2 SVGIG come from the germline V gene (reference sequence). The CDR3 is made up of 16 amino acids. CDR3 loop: CAWSVGLYLSGNTLYF. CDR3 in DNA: TGTGCCTGGAGTGTTGGATTATATCTTTCTGGAAACACCTTATATTTT.

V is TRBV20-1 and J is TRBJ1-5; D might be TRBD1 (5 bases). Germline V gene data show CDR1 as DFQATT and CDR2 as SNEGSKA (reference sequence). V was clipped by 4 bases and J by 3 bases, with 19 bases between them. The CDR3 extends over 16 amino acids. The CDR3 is CSAIYIRGLTNQPQHF. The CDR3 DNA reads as TGCAGTGCTATATATATAAGGGGCCTGACCAATCAGCCCCAGCATTTT.

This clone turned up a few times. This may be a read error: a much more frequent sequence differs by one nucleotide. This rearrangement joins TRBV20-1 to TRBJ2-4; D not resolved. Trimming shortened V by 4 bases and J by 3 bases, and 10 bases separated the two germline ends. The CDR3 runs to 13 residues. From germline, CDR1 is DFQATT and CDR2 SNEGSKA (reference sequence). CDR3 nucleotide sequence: TGCAGTGCTATGGGAAGGGACAAAAACATTCAGTACTTC. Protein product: CSAMGRDKNIQYF.

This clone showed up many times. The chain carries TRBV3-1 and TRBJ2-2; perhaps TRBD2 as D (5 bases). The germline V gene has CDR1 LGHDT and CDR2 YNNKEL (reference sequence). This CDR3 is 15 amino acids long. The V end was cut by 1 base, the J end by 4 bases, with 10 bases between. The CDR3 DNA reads TGTGCCAGCAGCCAAGGGCGGGTTGGCACCGGGGAGCTGTTTTTT. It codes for CASSQGRVGTGELFF.

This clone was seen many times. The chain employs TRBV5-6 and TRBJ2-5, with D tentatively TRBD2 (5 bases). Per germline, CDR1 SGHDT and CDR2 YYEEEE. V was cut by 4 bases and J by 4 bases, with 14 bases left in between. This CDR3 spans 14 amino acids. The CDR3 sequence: CASSRAAVGETQYF. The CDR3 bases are TGTGCCAGCAGCCGCGCAGCGGTCGGAGAGACCCAGTACTTC.

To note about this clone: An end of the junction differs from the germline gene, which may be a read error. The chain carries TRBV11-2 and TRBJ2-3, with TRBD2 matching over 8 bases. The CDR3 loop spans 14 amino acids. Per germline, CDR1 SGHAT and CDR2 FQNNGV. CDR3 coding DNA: TGTGCCAGCAGCCCAAGCGGGGGACCTAGTACGCATTATTTT. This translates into CASSPSGGPSTHYF.

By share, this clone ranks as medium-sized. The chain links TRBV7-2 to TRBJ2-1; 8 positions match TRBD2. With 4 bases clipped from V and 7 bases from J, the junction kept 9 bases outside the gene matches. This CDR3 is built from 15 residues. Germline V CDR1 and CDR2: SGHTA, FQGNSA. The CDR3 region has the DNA TGTGCCAGCAGCTATACGAGCGGGAGTAGGAATGAGCAGTTCTTC. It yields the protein CASSYTSGSRNEQFF. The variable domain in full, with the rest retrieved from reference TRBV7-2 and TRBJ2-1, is GAGVSQSPSNKVTEKGKDVELRCDPISGHTALYWYRQSLGQGLEFLIYFQGNSAPDKSGLPSDRFSAERTGGSVSTLTIQRTQQEDSAVYLCASSYTSGSRNEQFFGPGTRLTVL.

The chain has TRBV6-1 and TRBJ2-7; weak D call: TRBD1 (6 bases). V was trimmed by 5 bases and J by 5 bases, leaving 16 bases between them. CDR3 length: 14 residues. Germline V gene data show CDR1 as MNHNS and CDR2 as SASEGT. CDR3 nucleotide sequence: TGTGCCAGCAGTCCTCAGGGGCTATGGGACGAGCAGTACGTC. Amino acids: CASSPQGLWDEQYV.

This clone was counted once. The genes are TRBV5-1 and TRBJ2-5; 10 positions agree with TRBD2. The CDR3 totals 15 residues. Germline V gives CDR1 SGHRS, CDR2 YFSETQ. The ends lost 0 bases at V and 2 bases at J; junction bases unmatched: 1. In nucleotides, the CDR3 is TGCGCCAGCAGCTTGGGGACTAGCGGACAAGAGACCCAGTACTTC. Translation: CASSLGTSGQETQYF.

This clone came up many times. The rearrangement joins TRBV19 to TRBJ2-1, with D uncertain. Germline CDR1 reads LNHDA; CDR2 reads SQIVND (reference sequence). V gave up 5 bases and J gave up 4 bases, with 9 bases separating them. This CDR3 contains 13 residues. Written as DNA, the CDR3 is TGTGCCAGTAGTTTTACCTTATACAATGAGCAGTTCTTC. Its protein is CASSFTLYNEQFF.

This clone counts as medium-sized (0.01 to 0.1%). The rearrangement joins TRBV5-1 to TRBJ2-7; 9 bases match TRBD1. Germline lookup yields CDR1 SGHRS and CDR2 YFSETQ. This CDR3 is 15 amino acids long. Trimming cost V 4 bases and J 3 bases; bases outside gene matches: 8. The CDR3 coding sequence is TGCGCCAGCAGCAAGACGGGACAGGGTATCTACGAGCAGTACTTC. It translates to CASSKTGQGIYEQYF.

DNA of the CDR3: TGTGCCAGCGGCGAGAGTGGGTTCGATACTGAGCAGTTCTTC. Protein sequence: CASGESGFDTEQFF. V gene TRBV4-2 combines with J gene TRBJ2-4, with D hard to call. The DNA matches TRBJ2-1 better at its end, which makes the J call doubtful. This CDR3 spans 14 amino acids. CDR1 is LGHNA and CDR2 is YNFKEQ in the germline V gene.

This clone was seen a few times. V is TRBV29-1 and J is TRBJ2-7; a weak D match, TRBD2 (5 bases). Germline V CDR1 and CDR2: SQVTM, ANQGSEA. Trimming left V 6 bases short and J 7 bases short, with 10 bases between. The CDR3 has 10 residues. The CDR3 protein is CSVGEGEQYF. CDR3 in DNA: TGCAGCGTGGGAGAAGGTGAGCAGTACTTC.

CDR3 sequence: CASSLGAALESAGYTF. The CDR3 bases are TGCGCCAGCAGCTTGGGGGCAGCCCTTGAGTCCGCTGGCTACACCTTC. The chain has TRBV5-1 and TRBJ1-2, with no clear D. CDR3 length: 16 amino acids. Trimming pared 0 bases from V and 7 bases from J, leaving 19 bases between. From germline, CDR1 is SGHRS and CDR2 YFSETQ.